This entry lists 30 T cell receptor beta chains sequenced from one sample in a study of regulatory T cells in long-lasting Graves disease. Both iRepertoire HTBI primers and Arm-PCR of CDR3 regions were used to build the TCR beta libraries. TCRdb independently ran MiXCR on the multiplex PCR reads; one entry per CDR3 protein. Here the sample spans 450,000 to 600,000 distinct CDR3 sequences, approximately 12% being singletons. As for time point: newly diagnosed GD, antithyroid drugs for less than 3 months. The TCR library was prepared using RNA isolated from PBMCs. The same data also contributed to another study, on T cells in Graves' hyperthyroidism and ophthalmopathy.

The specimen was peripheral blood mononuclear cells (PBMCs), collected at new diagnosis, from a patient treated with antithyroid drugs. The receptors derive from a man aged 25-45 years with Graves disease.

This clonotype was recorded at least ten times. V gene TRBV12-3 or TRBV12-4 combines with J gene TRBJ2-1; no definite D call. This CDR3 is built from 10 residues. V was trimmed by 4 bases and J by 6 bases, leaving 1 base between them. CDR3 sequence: CASSSNEQFF. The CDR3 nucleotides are TGTGCCAGCAGTTCCAATGAGCAGTTCTTC.

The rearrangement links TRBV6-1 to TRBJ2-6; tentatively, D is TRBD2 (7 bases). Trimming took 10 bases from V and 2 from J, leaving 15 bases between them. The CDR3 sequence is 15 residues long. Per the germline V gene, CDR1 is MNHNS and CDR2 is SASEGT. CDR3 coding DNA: TGTGCCACCATAGGGGGGGGCACTGGGGCCAACGTCCTGACTTTC. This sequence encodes CATIGGGTGANVLTF.

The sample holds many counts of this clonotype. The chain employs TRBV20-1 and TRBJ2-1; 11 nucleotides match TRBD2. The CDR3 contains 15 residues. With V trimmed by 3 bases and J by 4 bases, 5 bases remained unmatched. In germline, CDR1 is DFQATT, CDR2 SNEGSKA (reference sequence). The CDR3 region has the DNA TGCAGTGCTAGGCCACTAGCGGGAGAGTACAATGAGCAGTTCTTC. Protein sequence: CSARPLAGEYNEQFF.

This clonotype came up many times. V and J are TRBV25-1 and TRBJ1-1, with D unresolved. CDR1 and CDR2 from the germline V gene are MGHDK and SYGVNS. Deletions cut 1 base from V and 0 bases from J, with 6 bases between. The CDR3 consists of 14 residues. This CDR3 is CASSEFGLNTEAFF. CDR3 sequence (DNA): TGTGCCAGCAGTGAATTCGGGTTGAACACTGAAGCTTTCTTT.

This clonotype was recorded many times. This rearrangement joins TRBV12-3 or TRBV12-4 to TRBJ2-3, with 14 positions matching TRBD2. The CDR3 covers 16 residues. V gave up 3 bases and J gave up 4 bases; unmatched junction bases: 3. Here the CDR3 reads CASSLGGLAGADTQYF. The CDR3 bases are TGTGCCAGCAGTTTGGGGGGACTAGCGGGAGCAGATACGCAGTATTTT.

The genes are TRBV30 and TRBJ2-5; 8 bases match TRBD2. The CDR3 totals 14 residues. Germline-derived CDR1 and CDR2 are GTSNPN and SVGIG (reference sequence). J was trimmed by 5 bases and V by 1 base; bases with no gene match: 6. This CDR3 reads CAWSDSGDPETQYF. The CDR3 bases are TGTGCCTGGAGTGATAGCGGGGACCCGGAGACCCAGTACTTC.

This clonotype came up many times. The CDR3 loop is CASSYGRGKSAKNIQYF. CDR3 coding DNA: TGTGCCAGCAGTTACGGTAGAGGGAAGTCGGCCAAAAACATTCAGTACTTC. This sequence joins TRBV6-2 or TRBV6-3 and TRBJ2-4; weak D call: TRBD2 (5 bases). V gave up 2 bases and J gave up 1 base, with 15 bases separating them. The CDR3 is 17 residues long. Germline-derived CDR1 and CDR2 are MNHEY and SVGEGT.

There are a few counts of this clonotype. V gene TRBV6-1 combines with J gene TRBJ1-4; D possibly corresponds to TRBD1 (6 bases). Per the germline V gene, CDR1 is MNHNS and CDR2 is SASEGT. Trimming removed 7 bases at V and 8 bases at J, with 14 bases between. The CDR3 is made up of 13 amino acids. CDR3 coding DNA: TGTGCCAGCACTGAGGGGGTGGCCGAAAAACTGTTTTTT. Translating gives CASTEGVAEKLFF.

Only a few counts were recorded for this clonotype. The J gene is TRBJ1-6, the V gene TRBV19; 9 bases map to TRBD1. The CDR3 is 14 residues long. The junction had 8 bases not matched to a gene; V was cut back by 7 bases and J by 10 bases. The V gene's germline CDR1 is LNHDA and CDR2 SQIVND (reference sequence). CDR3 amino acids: CASTPGTGMSPLHF. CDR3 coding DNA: TGTGCCAGTACCCCCGGGACAGGGATGTCACCCCTCCACTTT.

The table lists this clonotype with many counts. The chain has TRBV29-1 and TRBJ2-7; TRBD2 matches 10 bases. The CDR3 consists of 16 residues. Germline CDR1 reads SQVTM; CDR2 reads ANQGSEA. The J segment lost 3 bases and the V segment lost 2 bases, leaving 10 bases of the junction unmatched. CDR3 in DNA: TGCAGCGTTGAAAAACGGGGGACTAGCGTGGACTACGAGCAGTACTTC. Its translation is CSVEKRGTSVDYEQYF.

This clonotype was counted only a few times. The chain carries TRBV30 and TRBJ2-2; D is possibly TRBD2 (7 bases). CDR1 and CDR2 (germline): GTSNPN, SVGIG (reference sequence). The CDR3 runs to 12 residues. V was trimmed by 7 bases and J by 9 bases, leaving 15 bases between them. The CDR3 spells CASKGGARELFF. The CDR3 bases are TGTGCCTCGAAGGGGGGGGCAAGGGAGCTGTTTTTT.

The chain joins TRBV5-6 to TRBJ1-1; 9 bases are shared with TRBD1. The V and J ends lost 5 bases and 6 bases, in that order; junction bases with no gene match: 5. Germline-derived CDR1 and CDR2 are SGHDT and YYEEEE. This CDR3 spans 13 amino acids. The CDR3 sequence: CASRGQGSAEAFF. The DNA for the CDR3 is TGTGCCAGCAGGGGACAGGGAAGCGCTGAAGCTTTCTTT. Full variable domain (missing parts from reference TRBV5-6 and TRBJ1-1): DAGVTQSPTHLIKTRGQQVTLRCSPKSGHDTVSWYQQALGQGPQFIFQYYEEEERQRGNFPDRFSGHQFPNYSSELNVNALLLGDSALYLCASRGQGSAEAFFGQGTRLTVV.

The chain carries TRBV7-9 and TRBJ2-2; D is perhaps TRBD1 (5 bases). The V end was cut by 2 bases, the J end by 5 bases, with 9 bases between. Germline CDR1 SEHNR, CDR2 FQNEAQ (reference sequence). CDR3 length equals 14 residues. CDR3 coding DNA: TGTGCCAGCAGCTTACAGGGATGGACCGGGGAGCTGTTTTTT. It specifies CASSLQGWTGELFF.

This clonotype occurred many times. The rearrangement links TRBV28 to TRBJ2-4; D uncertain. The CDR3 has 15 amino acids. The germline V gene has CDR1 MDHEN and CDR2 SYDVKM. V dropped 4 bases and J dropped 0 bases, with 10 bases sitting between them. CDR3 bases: TGTGCCAGCAGTTACCACCCGACAGCCAAAAACATTCAGTACTTC. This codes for CASSYHPTAKNIQYF. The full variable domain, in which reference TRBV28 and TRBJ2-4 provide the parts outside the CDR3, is DVKVTQSSRYLVKRTGEKVFLECVQDMDHENMFWYRQDPGLGLRLIYFSYDVKMKEKGDIPEGYSVSREKKERFSLILESASTNQTSMYLCASSYHPTAKNIQYFGAGTRLSVL.

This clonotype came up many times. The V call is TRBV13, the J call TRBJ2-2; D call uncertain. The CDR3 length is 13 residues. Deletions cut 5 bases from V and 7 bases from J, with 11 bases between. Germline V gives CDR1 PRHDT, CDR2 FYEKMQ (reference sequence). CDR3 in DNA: TGTGCCAGCAGCCATCAGGAAGACGGGGAGCTGTTTTTT. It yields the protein CASSHQEDGELFF.

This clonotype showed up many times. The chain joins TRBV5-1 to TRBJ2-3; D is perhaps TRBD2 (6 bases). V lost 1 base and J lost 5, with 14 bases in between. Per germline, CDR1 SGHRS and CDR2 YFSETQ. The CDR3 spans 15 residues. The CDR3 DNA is TGCGCCAGCAGCTTGTCCCCGGGAGATATAGATACGCAGTATTTT. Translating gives CASSLSPGDIDTQYF. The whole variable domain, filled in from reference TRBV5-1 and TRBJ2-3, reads KAGVTQTPRYLIKTRGQQVTLSCSPISGHRSVSWYQQTPGQGLQFLFEYFSETQRNKGNFPGRFSGRQFSNSRSEMNVSTLELGDSALYLCASSLSPGDIDTQYFGPGTRLTVL.

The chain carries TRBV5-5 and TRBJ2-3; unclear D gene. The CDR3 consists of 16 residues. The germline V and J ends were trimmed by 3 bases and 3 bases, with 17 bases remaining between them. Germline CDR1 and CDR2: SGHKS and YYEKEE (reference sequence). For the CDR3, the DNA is TGTGCCAGCAGCTCAACTCCCCGCGCGAAGACAGATACGCAGTATTTT. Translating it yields CASSSTPRAKTDTQYF.

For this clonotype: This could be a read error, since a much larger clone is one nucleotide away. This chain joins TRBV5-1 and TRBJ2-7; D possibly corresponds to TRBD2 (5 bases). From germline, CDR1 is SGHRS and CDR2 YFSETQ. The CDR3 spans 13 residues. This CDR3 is CPSSSAGVDEQYF. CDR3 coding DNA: TGCCCCAGCAGCTCCGCCGGGGTTGACGAGCAGTACTTC.

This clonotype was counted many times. CDR3 nucleotide sequence: TGTGCCAGCAGCTCATCGCAGCGGAGATACAATGAGCAGTTCTTC. The encoded protein is CASSSSQRRYNEQFF. The chain carries TRBV27 and TRBJ2-1, with a weak D call TRBD2 (5 bases). V lost 6 bases to trimming and J lost 4 bases, with 16 bases between them. Looked up from germline, CDR1 is MNHEY and CDR2 is SMNVEV (reference sequence). CDR3 length: 15 residues.

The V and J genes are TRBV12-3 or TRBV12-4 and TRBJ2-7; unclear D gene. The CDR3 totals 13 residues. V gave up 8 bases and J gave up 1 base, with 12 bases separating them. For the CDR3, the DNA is TGTGCCAGCGCGCCGGCTAGTTCCTACGAGCAGTACTTC. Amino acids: CASAPASSYEQYF.

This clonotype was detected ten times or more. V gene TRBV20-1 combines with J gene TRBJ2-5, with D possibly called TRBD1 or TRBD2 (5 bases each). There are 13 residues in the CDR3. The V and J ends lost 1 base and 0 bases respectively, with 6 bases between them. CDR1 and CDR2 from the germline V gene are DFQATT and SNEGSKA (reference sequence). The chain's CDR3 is CSARGDDQETQYF. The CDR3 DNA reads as TGCAGTGCTAGAGGGGACGACCAAGAGACCCAGTACTTC.

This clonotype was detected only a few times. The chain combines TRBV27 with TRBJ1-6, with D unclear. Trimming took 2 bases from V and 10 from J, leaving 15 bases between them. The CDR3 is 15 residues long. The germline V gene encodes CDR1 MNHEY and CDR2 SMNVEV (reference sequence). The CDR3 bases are TGTGCCAGCAGTTTAAGGGCCCTCGGCGACTCACCCCTCCACTTT. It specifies CASSLRALGDSPLHF.

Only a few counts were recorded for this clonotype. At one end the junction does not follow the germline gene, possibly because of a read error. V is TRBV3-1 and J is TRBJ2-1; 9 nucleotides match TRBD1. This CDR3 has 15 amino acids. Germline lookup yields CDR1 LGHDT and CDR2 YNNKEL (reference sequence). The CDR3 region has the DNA TGTGCCAGCAGCCACGACAGGGGGGATTACAATAAGCAGTTCTTC. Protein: CASSHDRGDYNKQFF.

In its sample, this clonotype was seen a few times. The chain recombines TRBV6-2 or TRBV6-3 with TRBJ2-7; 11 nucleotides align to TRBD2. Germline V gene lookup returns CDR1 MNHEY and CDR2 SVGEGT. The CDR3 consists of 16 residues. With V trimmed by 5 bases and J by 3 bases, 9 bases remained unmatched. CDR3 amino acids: CASSPRGGLAVYEQYF. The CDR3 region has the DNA TGTGCCAGCAGTCCCCGCGGGGGACTAGCGGTCTACGAGCAGTACTTC.

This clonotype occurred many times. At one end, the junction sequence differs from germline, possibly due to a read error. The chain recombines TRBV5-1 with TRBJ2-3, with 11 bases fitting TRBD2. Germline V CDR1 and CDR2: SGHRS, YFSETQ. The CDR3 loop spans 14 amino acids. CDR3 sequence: CASSLAGGTDTQYF. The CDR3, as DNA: TGTGCCAGCAGTTTAGCGGGAGGGACAGATACGCAGTATTTT.

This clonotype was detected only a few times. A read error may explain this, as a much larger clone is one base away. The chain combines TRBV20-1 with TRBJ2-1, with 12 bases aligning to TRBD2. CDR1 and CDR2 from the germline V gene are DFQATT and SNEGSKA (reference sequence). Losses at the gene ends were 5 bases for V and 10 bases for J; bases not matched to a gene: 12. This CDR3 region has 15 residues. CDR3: CSAGKLAGGSYEQFF. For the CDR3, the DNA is TGCAGTGCTGGCAAACTAGCGGGAGGCTCCTACGAGCAGTTCTTC.

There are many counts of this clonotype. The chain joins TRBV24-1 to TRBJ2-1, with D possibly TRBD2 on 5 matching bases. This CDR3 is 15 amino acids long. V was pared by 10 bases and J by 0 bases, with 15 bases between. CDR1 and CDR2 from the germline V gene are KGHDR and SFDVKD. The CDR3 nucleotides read TGTGCCACAGCGGAAACTAGTCGCTCCTACAATGAGCAGTTCTTC. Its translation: CATAETSRSYNEQFF.

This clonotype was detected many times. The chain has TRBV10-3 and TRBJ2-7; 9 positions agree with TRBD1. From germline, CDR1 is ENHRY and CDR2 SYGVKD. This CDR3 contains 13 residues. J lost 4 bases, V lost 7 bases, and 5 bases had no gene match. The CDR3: CAITRQGGYEQYF. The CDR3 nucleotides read TGTGCCATCACCCGACAGGGGGGGTACGAGCAGTACTTC.

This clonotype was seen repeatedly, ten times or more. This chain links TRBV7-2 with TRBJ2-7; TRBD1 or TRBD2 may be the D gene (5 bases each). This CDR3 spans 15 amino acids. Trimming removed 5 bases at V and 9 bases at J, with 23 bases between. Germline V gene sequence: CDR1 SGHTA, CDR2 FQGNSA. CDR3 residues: CASSPIGANNRAQYF. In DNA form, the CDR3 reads TGTGCCAGCAGCCCCATCGGGGCTAACAATAGGGCGCAGTACTTC.

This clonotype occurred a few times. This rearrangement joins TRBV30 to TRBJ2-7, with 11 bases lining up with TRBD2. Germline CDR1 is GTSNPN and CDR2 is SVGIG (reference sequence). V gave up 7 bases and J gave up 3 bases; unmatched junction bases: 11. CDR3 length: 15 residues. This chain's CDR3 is CAFTGTSGTLYEQYF. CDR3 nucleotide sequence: TGTGCCTTCACCGGGACTAGCGGTACCCTCTACGAGCAGTACTTC.